The sequence of this TCR beta chain was determined in a study of T cell responses to AZD1222 COVID-19 vaccine (dated by TCRdb to the early 2020s). Turning to the overall study: Because spike-specific TCR depth and breadth did not differ between the two schedules, AZD1222 recipients who got a second dose at roughly 4 weeks were pooled with those who got a second dose at roughly 12 weeks. TCR sequencing covered over 230 trial participants: roughly 200 given two doses of AZD1222 and approximately 26 given two doses of MenACWY control vaccine. Trial participants were enrolled by age into 18-55, 56-69 and 70-plus year subgroups, with roughly 160, 29 and 62 TCR-sequenced participants respectively.

To note about this clone: Its target antigen remains unknown. No much larger clonotype is one base removed from it; base qualities were not supplied.

General study outcomes and caveats: Participants were mostly white British and included more females than males, and it was suggested by the authors that clonal diversity may have been underestimated. Only five to seven AZD1222 recipients were SARS-CoV-2 seropositive at baseline, limiting conclusions about previously exposed vaccinees. Because no samples from the day 14 peak response were available, repertoires could be characterized only after the peak T cell response. Epitopes outside the regions mutated in the B.1.351 and B.1.1.7 variants were reportedly recognized by nearly half of the unique spike-specific TCRs. Vaccine-associated CD4 TCRs spanned the whole spike protein, with dominant responses in regions 160-218 and 743-854. In the small 56-69-year group, the increase in depth fell short of significance, most likely because of low power. Spike-specific TCR breadth and depth rose significantly after two AZD1222 doses compared with day 0 and with MenACWY recipients.

The CDR3 has 16 amino acids, counting the end cysteine and phenylalanine. The DNA shown is the 48-base CDR3, in frame from base 1. Trimming costs V 3 bases and J 0 bases, and their ends lie 12 bases apart. The germline V gene yields LGHNA for CDR1 and YNFKEQ for CDR2. The label giving this sample's time point can be read as: baseline before first vaccination. Samples from vaccinated people were obtained from the UK trials COV001 and COV002, which included a single-blind randomized controlled phase 2/3 trial of AZD1222 (ChAdOx1 nCoV-19) in healthy adults. Trial participant PBMC samples were collected at day 0 and day 28 after the second dose for TCRbeta chain sequencing. The CDR3 regions of human TCRbeta chains were subjected to immunosequencing. The paper's data handling went like this. Repertoire TCRs were matched against a reference library of SARS-CoV-2-specific TCRs generated with the MIRA antigen-specificity platform. Breadth was defined as the fraction of unique TCRs that were SARS-CoV-2-associated, and depth was defined as the fraction of total T cells that were SARS-CoV-2-associated. Using the MIRA data, each spike-specific TCR was assigned both to the spike region to which the TCR was reactive and to a CD4 or CD8 class. Log10-transformed breadth and depth values were compared by one-way ANOVA with Sidak's multiple comparisons tests. TCRdb limited this immuneACCESS table to in-frame rearrangements with V and J called. A share of clones is missing; checked studies link under half to unresolved V genes, and the rest is unexplained. V, J and clone size reflect that table, while D and trimming were determined from the DNA. This sample holds more than 250,000 clones; approximately 93% were observed only once. The ten biggest clones cover 0.55% of the sample.

The material was peripheral blood, obtained on day 0 of AZD1222 vaccination. The origin of this receptor is an adult in good health. The chain joins TRBV4-2 to TRBJ2-1, with a tentative D gene TRBD1 over 6 matching bases. This receptor has the CDR3 CASSQARGPSYNEQFF. The sequenced DNA is TGTGCCAGCAGCCAGGCCAGGGGACCCTCCTACAATGAGCAGTTCTTC.